The source of this T cell receptor beta chain is a study of blood T cell repertoires in COVID-19. V was shortened by 6 bases and J by 3 bases, with 15 bases between the two germline ends. The germline V gene has CDR1 KGHSH and CDR2 LQKENI. The CDR3 is 15 amino acids. Profiling relied on immunoSEQ multiplex PCR, and the TCRdb table lists in-frame clones only, not all of them. The sample records about 220,000 clones, 75% to 90% being singletons. The chain couples TRBV18 to TRBJ1-5, with D possibly TRBD1 on 6 matching bases. The receptor was isolated from a woman older than 75 with COVID-19, enrolled during active disease. What was sequenced was peripheral blood. DNA for the CDR3: TGTGCCAGCTCCCCCACTGACAGGAACAATCAGCCCCAGCATTTT. It translates to CASSPTDRNNQPQHF.